This T cell receptor (beta chain) was retrieved from a study of early T cells in non-severe SARS-CoV-2 infection (dated by TCRdb to 2020 to 2023). With respect to the entire study: Bulk RNA from unsorted whole blood was used for TCR sequencing, so alpha and beta chains could not be paired.

Libraries were built with 5' RACE. The sample was run on a NextSeq 500. The TCR library protocol attached unique molecular identifiers to individual cDNA molecules to correct for sequencing error and PCR bias. Both TCR alpha and beta chains were sequenced, and tight co-correlation was observed between alpha and beta sequence abundances in each sample. The authors processed their data as follows. Decombinator V4 was used to annotate TCR sequences for V gene, J gene and CDR3. Expanded TCRs were defined as changing significantly between any two time points under a Poisson model with p below 0.0001. Abundances of TCRs were expressed as counts per million after normalisation to the total number of TCRs sequenced in each sample. TRAV1-2 paired with TRAJ12, TRAJ20 or TRAJ33 defined MAIT TCRs, while TRAV10 paired with TRAJ18 defined iNKT TCRs. A search of VDJdb, accessed on 1 November 2021, was run for TCRs annotated to CMV, EBV and SARS-CoV-2, with TCRs annotated for multiple antigens excluded. Through fastp at Q25 and MiXCR, TCRdb rebuilt clones from the public reads, retaining in-frame beta chains. CDR3 protein sequences are deduplicated, and each keeps its most common genes and DNA. The V and J calls reflect TCRdb's pipeline rather than the authors' work. The sample table lists around 30,000 distinct CDR3 sequences, 5% of them with a count of one. 11% of the sample lies in the top ten.

Set within a cohort of healthcare workers in London, UK, this nested case-control study involved weekly PCR testing of nasopharyngeal swabs along with blood sampling. Healthcare workers were enrolled in the week of the UK lockdown, from 23 to 31 March 2020, and were followed every week for up to roughly 15 weeks. The paper's findings and limits, for the study overall: VDJdb matching was skewed toward anti-spike CD8 responses, so virus-specific expansions were likely underestimated and private and CD4 specificities were missed.

V is trimmed back by 7 bases and J by 3 bases, and the junction contains 4 bases that no gene match accounts for. Sequences MDHEN (CDR1) and SYDVKM (CDR2) are obtained from the germline V gene. There are 14 amino acids in the CDR3, from cysteine to phenylalanine inclusive. The read is trimmed to its CDR3 DNA, 42 bases read in frame from base 1. Worth noting for this clonotype: Its binding antigen is unknown. Per-base quality was not reported, and no clone a single base away is much larger than it.

This sequence uses TRBV28 and TRBJ2-2, and TRBD1 matches 8 of the central bases. Sequences were obtained from whole blood. This receptor was obtained from an adult who was a healthcare worker with PCR-confirmed SARS-CoV-2 infection or an uninfected control (not recorded which). The CDR3 has the sequence CASKTGGYTGELFF. The bases read TGTGCCAGCAAAACAGGGGGTTACACCGGGGAGCTGTTTTTT. Supplemented by the reference TRBV28 and TRBJ2-2 proteins around the CDR3, the complete variable domain is DVKVTQSSRYLVKRTGEKVFLECVQDMDHENMFWYRQDPGLGLRLIYFSYDVKMKEKGDIPEGYSVSREKKERFSLILESASTNQTSMYLCASKTGGYTGELFFGEGSRLTVL.